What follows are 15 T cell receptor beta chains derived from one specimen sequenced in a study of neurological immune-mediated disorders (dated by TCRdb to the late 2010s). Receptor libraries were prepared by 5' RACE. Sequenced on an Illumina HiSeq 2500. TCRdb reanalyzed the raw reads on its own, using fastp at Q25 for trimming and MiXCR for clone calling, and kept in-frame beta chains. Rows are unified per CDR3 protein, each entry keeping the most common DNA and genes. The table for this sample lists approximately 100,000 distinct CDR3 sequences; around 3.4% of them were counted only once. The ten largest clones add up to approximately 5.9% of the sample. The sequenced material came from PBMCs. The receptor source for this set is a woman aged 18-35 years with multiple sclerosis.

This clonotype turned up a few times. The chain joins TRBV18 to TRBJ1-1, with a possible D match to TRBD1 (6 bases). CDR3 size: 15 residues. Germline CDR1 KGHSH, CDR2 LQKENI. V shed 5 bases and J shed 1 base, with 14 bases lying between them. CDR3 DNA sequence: TGTGCCAGCTCAACTACGGGACACCCGAACACTGAAGCTTTCTTT. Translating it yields CASSTTGHPNTEAFF.

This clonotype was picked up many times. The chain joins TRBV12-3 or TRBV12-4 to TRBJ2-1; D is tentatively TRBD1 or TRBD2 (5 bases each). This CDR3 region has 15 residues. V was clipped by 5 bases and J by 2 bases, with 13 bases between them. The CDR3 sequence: CASSLGRGAYNEQFF. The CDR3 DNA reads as TGTGCCAGCAGTCTGGGGAGAGGGGCCTACAATGAGCAGTTCTTC.

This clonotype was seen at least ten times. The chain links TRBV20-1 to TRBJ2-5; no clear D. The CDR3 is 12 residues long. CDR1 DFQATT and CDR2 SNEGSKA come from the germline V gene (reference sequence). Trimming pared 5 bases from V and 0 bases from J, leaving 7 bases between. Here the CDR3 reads CSASLYQETQYF. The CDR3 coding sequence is TGCAGTGCTTCACTGTACCAAGAGACCCAGTACTTC.

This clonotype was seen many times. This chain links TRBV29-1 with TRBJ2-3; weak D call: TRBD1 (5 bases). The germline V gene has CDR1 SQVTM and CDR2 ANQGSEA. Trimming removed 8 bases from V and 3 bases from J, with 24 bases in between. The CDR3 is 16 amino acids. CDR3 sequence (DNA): TGCAGCTCACCTGGGGCAGGGAAGATAGGGACAGATACGCAGTATTTT. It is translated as CSSPGAGKIGTDTQYF.

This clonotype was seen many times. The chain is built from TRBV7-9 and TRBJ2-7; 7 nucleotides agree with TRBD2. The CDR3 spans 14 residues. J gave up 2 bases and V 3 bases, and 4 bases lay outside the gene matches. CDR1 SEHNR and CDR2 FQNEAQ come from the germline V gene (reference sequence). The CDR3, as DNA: TGTGCCAGCAGCTTGGGGGAGGGGCCCTACGAGCAGTACTTC. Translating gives CASSLGEGPYEQYF.

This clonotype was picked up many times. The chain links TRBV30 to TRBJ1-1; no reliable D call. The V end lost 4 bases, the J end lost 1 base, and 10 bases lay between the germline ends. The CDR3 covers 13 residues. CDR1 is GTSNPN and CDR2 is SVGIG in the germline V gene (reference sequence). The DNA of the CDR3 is TGTGCCTGGAAACGACAACGGAACACTGAAGCTTTCTTT. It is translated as CAWKRQRNTEAFF. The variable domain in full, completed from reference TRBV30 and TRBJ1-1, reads SQTIHQWPATLVQPVGSPLSLECTVEGTSNPNLYWYRQAAGRGLQLLFYSVGIGQISSEVPQNLSASRPQDRQFILSSKKLLLSDSGFYLCAWKRQRNTEAFFGQGTRLTVV.

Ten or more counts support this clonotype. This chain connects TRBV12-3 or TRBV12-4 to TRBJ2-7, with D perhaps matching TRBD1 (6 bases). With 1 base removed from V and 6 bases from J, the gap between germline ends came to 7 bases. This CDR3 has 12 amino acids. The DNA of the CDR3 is TGTGCCAGCAGTTTAGGGGGGCTCGAGCAGTACTTC. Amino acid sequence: CASSLGGLEQYF.

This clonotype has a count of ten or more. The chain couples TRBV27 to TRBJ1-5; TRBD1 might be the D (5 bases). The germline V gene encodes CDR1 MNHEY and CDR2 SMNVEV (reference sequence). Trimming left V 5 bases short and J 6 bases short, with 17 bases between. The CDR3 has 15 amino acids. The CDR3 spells CASSAYSPGGQPQHF. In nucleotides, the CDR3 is TGTGCCAGCAGTGCCTACTCCCCCGGGGGTCAGCCCCAGCATTTT.

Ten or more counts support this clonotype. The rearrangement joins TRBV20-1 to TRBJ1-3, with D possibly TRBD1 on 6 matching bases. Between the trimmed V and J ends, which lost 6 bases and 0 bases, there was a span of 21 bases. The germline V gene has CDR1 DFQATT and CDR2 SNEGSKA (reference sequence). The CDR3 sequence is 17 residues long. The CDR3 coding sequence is TGCAGTGCCCGCACCCGACGACAGGACAGCTCTGGAAACACCATATATTTT. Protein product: CSARTRRQDSSGNTIYF.

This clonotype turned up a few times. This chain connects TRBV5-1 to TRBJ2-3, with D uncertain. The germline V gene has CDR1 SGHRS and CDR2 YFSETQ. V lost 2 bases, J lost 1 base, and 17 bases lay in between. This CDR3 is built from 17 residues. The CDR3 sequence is CASSLRPGSAGTDTQYF. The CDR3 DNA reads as TGCGCCAGCAGCTTACGTCCGGGTAGTGCCGGCACAGATACGCAGTATTTT.

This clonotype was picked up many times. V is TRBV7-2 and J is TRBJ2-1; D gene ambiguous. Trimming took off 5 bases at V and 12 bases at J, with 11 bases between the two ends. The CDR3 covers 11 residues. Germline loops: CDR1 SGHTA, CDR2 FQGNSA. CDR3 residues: CASSPDRVQFF. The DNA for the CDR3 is TGTGCCAGCAGCCCGGATCGCGTGCAGTTCTTC.

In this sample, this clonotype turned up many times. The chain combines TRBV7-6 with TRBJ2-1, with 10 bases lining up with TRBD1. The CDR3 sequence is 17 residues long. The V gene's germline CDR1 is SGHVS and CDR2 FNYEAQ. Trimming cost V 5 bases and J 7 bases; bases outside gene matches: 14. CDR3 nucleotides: TGTGCCAGCAGCCAAGATAGCGCCGGGACAGGGGTGAATGAGCAGTTCTTC. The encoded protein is CASSQDSAGTGVNEQFF.

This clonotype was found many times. CDR3 DNA: TGCGCCAGCAGCCAAGGCAAAGGGATGACCTACGAGCAGTACTTC. Translating gives CASSQGKGMTYEQYF. This chain links TRBV4-3 with TRBJ2-7, with no clear D. Germline CDR1 reads LGHNA; CDR2 reads YSLEER. V was trimmed by 1 base and J by 2 bases, leaving 12 bases between them. The CDR3 sequence is 15 residues long.

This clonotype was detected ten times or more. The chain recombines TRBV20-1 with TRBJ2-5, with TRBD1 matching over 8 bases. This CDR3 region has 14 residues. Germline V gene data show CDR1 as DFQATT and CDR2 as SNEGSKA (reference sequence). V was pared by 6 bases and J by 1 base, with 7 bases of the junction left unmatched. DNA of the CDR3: TGCAGTGCGGACAGGGTTTTGTCCCAAGAGACCCAGTACTTC. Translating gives CSADRVLSQETQYF.

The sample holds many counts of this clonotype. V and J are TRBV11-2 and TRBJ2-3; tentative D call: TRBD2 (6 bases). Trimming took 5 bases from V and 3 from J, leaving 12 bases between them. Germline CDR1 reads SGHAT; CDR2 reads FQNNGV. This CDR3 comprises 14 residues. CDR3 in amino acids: CASSRDFLTDTQYF. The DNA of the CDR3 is TGTGCCAGCAGCCGGGACTTTTTAACAGATACGCAGTATTTT. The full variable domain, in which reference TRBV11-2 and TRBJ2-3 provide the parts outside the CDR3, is EAGVAQSPRYKIIEKRQSVAFWCNPISGHATLYWYQQILGQGPKLLIQFQNNGVVDDSQLPKDRFSAERLKGVDSTLKIQPAKLEDSAVYLCASSRDFLTDTQYFGPGTRLTVL.